These 8 T cell receptor beta chains came from one sample sequenced in a study of blood T cells in healthy people across ages (dated by TCRdb to the mid-2010s). The library was generated by 5' RACE. The instrument was an Illumina HiSeq 2500. A second PCR of roughly 6 to 11 cycles was performed with a sample-barcoded 5' primer and a J-beta primer mix. TCRdb handled the public reads itself, with Q25 trimming in fastp and clone calling in MiXCR, and kept productive beta chains. Rows matching on CDR3 protein sequence are summarized as one entry with the most common DNA and genes. Recorded for this sample are 1.2 million to 1.5 million distinct CDR3 sequences; around two fifths of them occurred a single time. The ten largest clones add up to 7.9% of the sample. The sample taken for sequencing was blood. These receptor sequences come from a woman under 30 in good health.

The rearrangement joins TRBV9 to TRBJ2-5; D might be TRBD1 (6 bases). CDR1 and CDR2 from the germline V gene are SGDLS and YYNGEE. Trimming removed 0 bases at V and 4 bases at J, with 16 bases between. CDR3 length: 16 residues. In nucleotides, the CDR3 is TGTGCCAGCAGCGTAGCCCCAGACAGGTTTGGAGAGACCCAGTACTTC. Its protein product is CASSVAPDRFGETQYF. The variable domain in full, completed from reference TRBV9 and TRBJ2-5, reads DSGVTQTPKHLITATGQRVTLRCSPRSGDLSVYWYQQSLDQGLQFLIQYYNGEERAKGNILERFSAQQFPDLHSELNLSSLELGDSALYFCASSVAPDRFGETQYFGPGTRLLVL.

The chain has TRBV20-1 and TRBJ2-3; possible D gene TRBD2, 6 bases. With 5 bases removed from V and 3 bases from J, the gap between germline ends came to 15 bases. The length of the CDR3 is 14 residues. Germline CDR1 and CDR2: DFQATT and SNEGSKA (reference sequence). The CDR3 DNA follows: TGCAGTGCTGATGGCCCCGGGACTACAGATACGCAGTATTTT. Protein: CSADGPGTTDTQYF.

The rearrangement uses TRBV9 and TRBJ2-1; 8 bases are a match to TRBD2. This CDR3 has 14 residues. Per germline, CDR1 SGDLS and CDR2 YYNGEE. The V and J ends lost 6 bases and 3 bases, in that order; junction bases with no gene match: 5. In nucleotides, the CDR3 is TGTGCCAGCATGCCGGGGGGGAACTACAATGAGCAGTTCTTC. Translation: CASMPGGNYNEQFF.

J is TRBJ2-7 and V is TRBV4-2; D is ambiguous. The CDR3 has 16 residues. With 0 bases removed from V and 7 bases from J, the gap between germline ends came to 19 bases. Germline V gene sequence: CDR1 LGHNA, CDR2 YNFKEQ. CDR3 sequence reads: CASSQELGGLYNEQYF. CDR3 nucleotide sequence: TGTGCCAGCAGCCAAGAACTTGGCGGCCTCTACAATGAGCAGTACTTC.

This clonotype was counted only a few times. V usage is TRBV11-2 and J usage is TRBJ2-3; 8 positions match TRBD2. This CDR3 is 17 amino acids long. Germline loops: CDR1 SGHAT, CDR2 FQNNGV. V gave up 3 bases and J gave up 0 bases; unmatched junction bases: 8. Written as DNA, the CDR3 is TGTGCCAGCAGCTTTGGAGTAGCGGGAACTAGCACAGATACGCAGTATTTT. This encodes CASSFGVAGTSTDTQYF. Full variable domain (missing parts from reference TRBV11-2 and TRBJ2-3): EAGVAQSPRYKIIEKRQSVAFWCNPISGHATLYWYQQILGQGPKLLIQFQNNGVVDDSQLPKDRFSAERLKGVDSTLKIQPAKLEDSAVYLCASSFGVAGTSTDTQYFGPGTRLTVL.

The rearrangement links TRBV12-5 to TRBJ2-6; D possibly corresponds to TRBD2 (6 bases). V lost 1 base, J lost 2 bases, and 12 bases lay in between. CDR3 length: 17 amino acids. Germline loops: CDR1 LGHNT, CDR2 FRNRAP. The CDR3 protein is CASGLDLGGAGANVLTF. The CDR3 DNA follows: TGTGCTAGTGGTTTGGACCTTGGCGGGGCTGGGGCCAACGTCCTGACTTTC.

This clonotype has a handful of counts. The V gene is TRBV12-3 or TRBV12-4, the J gene TRBJ1-1; 7 bases agree with TRBD1. The CDR3 is made up of 15 amino acids. Here the CDR3 reads CSSWFRGIGGTEAFF. CDR3 nucleotide sequence: TGTAGTTCGTGGTTCAGGGGGATCGGTGGCACTGAAGCTTTCTTT.

The genes are TRBV28 and TRBJ2-3; 9 bases map to TRBD2. The CDR3 is 14 amino acids. V dropped 9 bases and J dropped 0; count of bases not matched to a gene: 4. The V gene's germline CDR1 is MDHEN and CDR2 SYDVKM. The CDR3 loop is CASFSGGSTDTQYF. The CDR3 DNA reads TGTGCCAGTTTTAGCGGGGGTAGCACAGATACGCAGTATTTT.